The T cell receptor beta chain described here comes from a study of early T cells in non-severe SARS-CoV-2 infection. Turning to the study itself: Whole-blood bulk RNA, unsorted, was sequenced, and chains were unpaired. Broader study findings: Using VDJdb, the matching emphasized anti-spike CD8 responses while missing private and CD4 specificities.

This CDR3 contains 15 residues. In germline, CDR1 is SQVTM, CDR2 ANQGSEA. Worth noting for this clonotype: What it binds is not known. An end of the junction does not agree with germline; a read error may underlie this.

TCRdb re-called the 5' RACE reads with MiXCR, one entry per CDR3 protein. Here the sample spans roughly 67,000 distinct CDR3 sequences, about a tenth being singletons. The genes are TRBV29-1 and TRBJ2-7, with TRBD1 matching over 7 bases. Sequencing used whole blood. This TCR was sampled from an adult who was a healthcare worker with PCR-confirmed SARS-CoV-2 infection or an uninfected control (not recorded which). The CDR3 sequence: CSVEGLGQNIYEQYF. As DNA, the CDR3 is TGCAGCGTCGAAGGACTGGGACAGAACATCTACGAGCAGTACTTC.